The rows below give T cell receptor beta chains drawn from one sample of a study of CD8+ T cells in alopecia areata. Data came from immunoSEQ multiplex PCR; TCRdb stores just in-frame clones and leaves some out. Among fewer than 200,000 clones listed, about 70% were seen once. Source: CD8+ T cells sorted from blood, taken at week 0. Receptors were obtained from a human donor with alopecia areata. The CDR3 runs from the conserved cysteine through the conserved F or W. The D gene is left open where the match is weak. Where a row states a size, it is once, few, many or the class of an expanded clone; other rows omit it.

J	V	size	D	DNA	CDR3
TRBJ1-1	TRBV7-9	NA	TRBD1	TGTGCCAGCAGCTTAGCGTCGGGCCGCTTGGGACAGATGAACACTGAAGCTTTCTTT	CASSLASGRLGQMNTEAFF
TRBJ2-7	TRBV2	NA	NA	TGTGCCAGCAGTTTTTGGGACGCAGACGAGCAGTACTTC	CASSFWDADEQYF
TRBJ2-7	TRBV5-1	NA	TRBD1	TGCGCCAGCAGCCCGGACAGGGGGCTCGAGCAGTACTTC	CASSPDRGLEQYF
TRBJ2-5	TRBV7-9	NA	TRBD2	TGTGCCAGCAGCTTTTATCAGCGGGGGGACCAAGAGACCCAGTACTTC	CASSFYQRGDQETQYF
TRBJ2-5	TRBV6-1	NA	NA	TGTGCCAGCAGTGAAGGCAGATACCAAGAGACCCAGTACTTC	CASSEGRYQETQYF
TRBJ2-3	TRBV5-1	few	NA	TGCGCCAGCAGCTTTTGGCCAGATACGCAGTATTTT	CASSFWPDTQYF
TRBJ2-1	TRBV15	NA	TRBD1	TGTGCCACCAGCAGGGCCGCCCAGGGGGCCTACAATGAGCAGTTCTTC	CATSRAAQGAYNEQFF
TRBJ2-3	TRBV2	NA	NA	TGTGCCAGCATAAGGTATGGGAGCGGCACAGATACGCAGTATTTT	CASIRYGSGTDTQYF
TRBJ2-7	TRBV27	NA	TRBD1	TGTGCCACCAGGACAGGGGGATACGAGCAGTACTTC	CATRTGGYEQYF
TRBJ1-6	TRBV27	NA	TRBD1	TGTGCCAGCAGTTCCTATCTCAGACAGGGGCCCAATTCACCCCTCCACTTT	CASSSYLRQGPNSPLHF
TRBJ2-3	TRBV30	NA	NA	TGTGCCTGGAGTGTACAGGGAGATACGCAGTATTTT	CAWSVQGDTQYF
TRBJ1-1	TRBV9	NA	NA	TGTGCCAGCACGGGGACGAACACTGAAGCTTTCTTT	CASTGTNTEAFF
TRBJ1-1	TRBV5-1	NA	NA	TGCGCCAGCAGCTTGTGGGGGGTGGAAACTTTCTTT	CASSLWGVETFF
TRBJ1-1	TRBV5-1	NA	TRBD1	TGCGCCAGCAGCGTAAACAGGGGCGACACTGAAGCTTTCTTT	CASSVNRGDTEAFF
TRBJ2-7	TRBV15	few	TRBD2	TGTGCCACCAGCCCGGGGGGGTCCCACGAGCAGTACTTC	CATSPGGSHEQYF
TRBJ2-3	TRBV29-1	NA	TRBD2	TGCAGCGTTGAAGATCTTCTAGCGGGGGGAGTAGATACGCAGTATTTT	CSVEDLLAGGVDTQYF
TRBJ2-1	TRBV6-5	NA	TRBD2	TGTGCCAGCAGACTAGCGGGGGGGAGGAATGAGCAGTTCTTC	CASRLAGGRNEQFF
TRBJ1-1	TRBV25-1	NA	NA	TGTGCCAGCAGTGATAAAGGGCCAAAGGAAGCTTTCTTT	CASSDKGPKEAFF
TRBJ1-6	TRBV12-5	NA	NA	TGTGCTAGTGGTGACCCCGGGTCACCCCTCCACTTT	CASGDPGSPLHF
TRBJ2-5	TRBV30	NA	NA	TGTGCCTGGAGTAAAGGTTTCCAAGAGACCCAGTACTTC	CAWSKGFQETQYF
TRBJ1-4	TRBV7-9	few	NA	TGTGCCAGCAGCTTAGCGAGGCCGACTGATGAAAAACTGTTTTTT	CASSLARPTDEKLFF
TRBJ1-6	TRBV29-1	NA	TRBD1	TGCAGCGCCGGACAGGGGGCGGGTTCACCCCTCCACTTT	CSAGQGAGSPLHF
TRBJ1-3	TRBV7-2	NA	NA	TGTGCCAGCAGCCAGGCCGGGAGGGGAAACACCATATATTTT	CASSQAGRGNTIYF
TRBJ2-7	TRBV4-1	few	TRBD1	TGCGCCAGCAGCCAAGGACAGGGGGCATCCTACGAGCAGTACTTC	CASSQGQGASYEQYF